There are a few counts of the clone carrying this T cell receptor (beta chain). The antigen is unknown. This specimen belongs to a study of response to subunit inactivated influenza vaccine. The CDR3 runs to 15 residues. In germline, CDR1 is MNHEY, CDR2 SMNVEV (reference sequence). With 1 base clipped from V and 5 bases from J, the junction kept 5 bases outside the gene matches. Study findings and constraints: With each seasonal influenza vaccination, the authors suggested, few new T cells are recruited.

TCRdb analysed the RT-PCR reads with MiXCR anew, one entry per CDR3 protein. The repertoire holds almost 250,000 distinct CDR3 sequences, with 12% as singletons. This material consisted of non-naive T cells sorted from PBMCs, taken approximately 15 days before vaccination. The clonotype was recovered from a man aged 50 or older who received an inactivated influenza vaccine. The rearrangement joins TRBV27 to TRBJ2-4, with 7 bases that match TRBD1. The CDR3 DNA is TGTGCCAGCAGTTTATATGGGCAGGGGGAAAACATTCAGTACTTC. Protein: CASSLYGQGENIQYF.